The source of this T cell receptor (beta chain) is a study of cytomegalovirus exposure and HLA in healthy donors. Study context: Among about 200 million T cells, an earlier analysis found roughly 100 million unique TCR beta sequences.

This CDR3 has 17 amino acids. After removal of 1 base from V and 2 bases from J, the junction contained 5 bases not matched to a gene. CDR1 is MNHEY and CDR2 is SMNVEV in the germline V gene (reference sequence). Study results and caveats: In vitro confirmation showed three CMV-associated chains to be CMV antigen specific. TCR beta sequences reportedly predicted the HLA-A and HLA-B alleles of most subjects accurately. The investigators catalogued about 170 TCR beta chains as cytomegalovirus-associated.

Points on this clone: As yet, its antigen is unknown.

Use of 60 Vbeta and 13 Jbeta primers characterized the PCR. Profiling relied on immunoSEQ multiplex PCR, and the TCRdb table lists in-frame clones only, not all of them. Found here are roughly 140,000 clones, 79% of them singletons; the top ten hold about 5.9%. The sequence was collected from a man aged 45-65 years in good health and CMV-seropositive. The chain recombines TRBV27 with TRBJ2-3; 11 bases align to TRBD2. The sequenced material came from PBMCs. Written as DNA, the CDR3 is TGTGCCAGCAGTTTATTGCTAGCGGGAGGAGCCACAGATACGCAGTATTTT. This gives the protein CASSLLLAGGATDTQYF.